This T cell receptor beta chain derives from a study of T cells expressing NK-cell markers. Study-level information: Sorted CD3+CD56+NKG2C+, CD3+CD56+NKG2C- and CD3+CD56-NKG2C+ T-cell subsets were beta-chain profiled.

CDR1 is MNHNY and CDR2 is SVGAGI in the germline V gene (reference sequence). This CDR3 contains 13 residues. TCRdb re-called the 5' RACE reads, yielding one record per CDR3 amino acid sequence without DNA. The sample includes some 340,000 distinct CDR3 sequences. The sequencing input was blood T cells: a sorted CD56 or NKG2C T cell subset, CD4+ or CD8+ T cells, or bulk PBMC T cells (not recorded which). The V and J genes are TRBV6-6 and TRBJ1-2. This clonotype originated in a man aged 18-70 years in good health. The chain's CDR3 is CAGSPTFNYGYTF.